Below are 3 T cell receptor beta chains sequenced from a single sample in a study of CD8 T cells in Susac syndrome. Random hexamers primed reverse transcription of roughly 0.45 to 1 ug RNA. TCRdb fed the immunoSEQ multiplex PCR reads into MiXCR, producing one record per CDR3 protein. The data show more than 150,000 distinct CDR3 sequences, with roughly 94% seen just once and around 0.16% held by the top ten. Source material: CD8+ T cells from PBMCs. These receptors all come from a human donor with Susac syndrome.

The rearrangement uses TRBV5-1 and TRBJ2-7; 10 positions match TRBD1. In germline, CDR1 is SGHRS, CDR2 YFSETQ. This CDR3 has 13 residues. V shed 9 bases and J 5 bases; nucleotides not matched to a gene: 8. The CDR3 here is CATGTGVDHEQYF. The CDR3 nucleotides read TGCGCCACCGGGACAGGGGTAGACCACGAGCAGTACTTC.

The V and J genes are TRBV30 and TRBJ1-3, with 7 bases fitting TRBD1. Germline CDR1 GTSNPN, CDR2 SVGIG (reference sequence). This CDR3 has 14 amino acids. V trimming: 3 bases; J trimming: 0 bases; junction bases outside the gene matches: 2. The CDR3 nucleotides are TGTGCCTGGAGGGGGACAGTCTCTGGAAACACCATATATTTT. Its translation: CAWRGTVSGNTIYF.

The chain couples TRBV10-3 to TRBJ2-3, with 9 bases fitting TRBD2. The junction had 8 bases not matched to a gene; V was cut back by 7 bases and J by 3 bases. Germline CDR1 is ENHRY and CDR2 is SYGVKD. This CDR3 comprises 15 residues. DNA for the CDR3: TGTGCCATCAACGAAGCGGGGGGCGAGACAGATACGCAGTATTTT. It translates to CAINEAGGETDTQYF.